This TCR beta chain was identified during a study of cytomegalovirus exposure and HLA in healthy donors. Study findings and constraints: TCR beta chains numbering under 200 were designated cytomegalovirus-associated.

The CDR3 spans 12 residues. Germline V lookup: CDR1 ENHRY, CDR2 SYGVKD. Trimming shortened V by 4 bases and J by 5 bases, and 9 bases separated the two germline ends. Assay: immunoSEQ multiplex PCR; the TCRdb copy retains only in-frame clones and omits some. This sample yields about 63,000 clones, of which 70% to 90% are seen a single time; 1% to 1.5% belongs to the top ten. Remarks on this clone: Its matching antigen is unknown.

This chain links TRBV10-3 with TRBJ2-7, with D perhaps matching TRBD2 (5 bases). The clonotype originates from a woman aged 18-30 years in good health and CMV-seronegative. The sample comprised PBMCs. CDR3 sequence reads: CAISAGMDEQYF. CDR3 DNA sequence: TGTGCCATCAGTGCGGGGATGGACGAGCAGTACTTC.